Here is one T cell receptor (beta chain) with its context. Its antigen is not identified. The data stem from a study of memory CD4+ T cells and cytomegalovirus serostatus. Whole-study results and caveats: Suggested: most of the CMV-linked TCR signature lies in CD4+ memory cells.

Single viable CD3+CD4+CD8-CD45RO+ cells were sorted as the memory CD4+ T cells. The CDR3 loop spans 15 amino acids. Trimming shortened V by 7 bases and J by 6 bases, and 19 bases separated the two germline ends. Germline CDR1 MNHEY, CDR2 SVGAGI. Sequencing used immunoSEQ multiplex PCR; TCRdb keeps in-frame clones, though not all of them. The sample consists of about 50,000 clones, 82% of them appearing once. The V call is TRBV6-5, the J call TRBJ2-1, with a tentative D call TRBD2 (6 bases). Sequenced material: memory CD4+ T cells from blood. This TCR came from an adult in good health and CMV-seronegative. This chain's CDR3 is CASTQGWDSFNEQFF. The CDR3 DNA reads TGTGCCAGCACCCAAGGGTGGGACTCGTTCAATGAGCAGTTCTTC.